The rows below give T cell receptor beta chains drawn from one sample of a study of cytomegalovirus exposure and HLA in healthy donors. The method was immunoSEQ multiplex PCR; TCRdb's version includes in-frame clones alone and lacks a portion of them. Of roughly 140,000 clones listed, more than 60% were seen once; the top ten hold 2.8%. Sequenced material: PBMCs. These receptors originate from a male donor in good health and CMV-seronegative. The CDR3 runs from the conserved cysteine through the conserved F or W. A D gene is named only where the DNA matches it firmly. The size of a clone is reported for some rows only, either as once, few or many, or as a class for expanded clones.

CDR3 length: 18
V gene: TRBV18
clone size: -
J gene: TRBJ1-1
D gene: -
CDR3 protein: CASSPSQRVMGGNTEAFF
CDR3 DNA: TGTGCCAGCTCACCATCGCAGCGCGTCATGGGGGGTAACACTGAAGCTTTCTTT

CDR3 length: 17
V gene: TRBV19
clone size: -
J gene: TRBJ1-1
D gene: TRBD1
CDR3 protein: CASSMMTGRGSRPEAFF
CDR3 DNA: TGTGCCAGTAGTATGATGACAGGGCGCGGCTCCCGACCTGAAGCTTTCTTT

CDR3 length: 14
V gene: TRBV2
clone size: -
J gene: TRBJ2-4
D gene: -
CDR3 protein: CASGSGLQLLIQYF
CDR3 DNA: TGTGCCAGCGGATCGGGACTTCAACTTCTAATTCAGTACTTC

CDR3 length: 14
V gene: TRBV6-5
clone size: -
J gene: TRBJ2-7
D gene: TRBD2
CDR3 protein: CASRNSGGINEQYF
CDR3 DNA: TGTGCCAGCAGGAATAGCGGGGGGATTAACGAGCAGTACTTC

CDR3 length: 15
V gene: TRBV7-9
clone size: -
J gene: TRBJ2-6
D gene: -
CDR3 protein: CASSSPISGANVLTF
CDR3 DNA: TGTGCCAGCAGCTCCCCCATCTCTGGGGCCAACGTCCTGACTTTC

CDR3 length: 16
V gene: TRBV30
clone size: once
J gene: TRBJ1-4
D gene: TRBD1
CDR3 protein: CAWRGTGGIGNEKLFF
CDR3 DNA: TGTGCCTGGAGAGGCACAGGGGGTATTGGCAATGAAAAACTGTTTTTT

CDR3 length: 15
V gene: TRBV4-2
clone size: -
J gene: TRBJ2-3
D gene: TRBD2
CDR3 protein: CASRELAPGTDTQYF
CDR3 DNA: TGTGCCAGCAGGGAACTAGCGCCCGGCACAGATACGCAGTATTTT

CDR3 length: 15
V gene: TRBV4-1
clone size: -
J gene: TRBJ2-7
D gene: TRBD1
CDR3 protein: CASSQDGTVTYEQYF
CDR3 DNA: TGCGCCAGCAGCCAAGATGGGACAGTGACCTACGAGCAGTACTTC

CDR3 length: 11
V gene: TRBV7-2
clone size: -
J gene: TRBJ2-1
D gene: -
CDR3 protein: CASSIQVGQFF
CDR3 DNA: TGTGCCAGCAGCATACAGGTTGGGCAGTTCTTC

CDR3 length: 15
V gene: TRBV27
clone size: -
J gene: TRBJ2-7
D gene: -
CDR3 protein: CASSVPGGLSYEQYF
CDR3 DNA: TGTGCCAGCAGTGTGCCAGGGGGACTTTCGTACGAGCAGTACTTC

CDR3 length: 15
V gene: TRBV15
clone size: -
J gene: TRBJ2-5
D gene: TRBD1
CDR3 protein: CATSNGTGPRETQYF
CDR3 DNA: TGTGCCACCAGCAACGGGACAGGGCCTCGAGAGACCCAGTACTTC

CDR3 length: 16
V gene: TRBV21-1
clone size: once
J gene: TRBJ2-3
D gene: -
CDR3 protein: CASSKEWGAATDTQYF
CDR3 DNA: TGTGCCAGCAGCAAAGAGTGGGGCGCCGCCACAGATACGCAGTATTTT

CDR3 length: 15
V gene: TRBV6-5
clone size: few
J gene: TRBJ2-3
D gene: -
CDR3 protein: CASRAQGLSTDTQYF
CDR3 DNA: TGTGCCAGCAGGGCCCAGGGCCTAAGCACAGATACGCAGTATTTT

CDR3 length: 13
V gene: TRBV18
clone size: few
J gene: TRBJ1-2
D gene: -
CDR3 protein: CASSPPPRQDLTF
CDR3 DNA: TGTGCCAGCTCACCCCCCCCGCGACAGGATCTCACCTTC

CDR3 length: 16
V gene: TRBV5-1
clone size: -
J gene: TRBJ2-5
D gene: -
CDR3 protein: CARRHTGTNYQETQYF
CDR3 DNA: TGCGCCCGCAGGCATACCGGGACAAACTACCAAGAGACCCAGTACTTC

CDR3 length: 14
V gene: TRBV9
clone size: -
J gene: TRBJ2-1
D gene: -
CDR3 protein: CASSSKGWASEQFF
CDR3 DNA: TGTGCCAGCAGCTCAAAGGGGTGGGCTTCTGAGCAGTTCTTC

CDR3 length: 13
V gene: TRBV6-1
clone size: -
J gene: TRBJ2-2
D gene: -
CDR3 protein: CASRRQNTGELFF
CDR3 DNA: TGTGCCAGCAGACGACAGAACACCGGGGAGCTGTTTTTT

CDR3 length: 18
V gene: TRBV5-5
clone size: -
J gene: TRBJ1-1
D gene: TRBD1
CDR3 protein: CASSPTPGTGKLNTEAFF
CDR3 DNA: TGTGCCAGCAGCCCGACGCCCGGGACAGGGAAGTTGAACACTGAAGCTTTCTTT

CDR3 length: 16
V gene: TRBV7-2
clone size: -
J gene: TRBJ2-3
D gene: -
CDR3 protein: CASSLGAGRSTDTQYF
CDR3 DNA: TGTGCCAGCAGCTTAGGGGCGGGGCGCAGCACAGATACGCAGTATTTT

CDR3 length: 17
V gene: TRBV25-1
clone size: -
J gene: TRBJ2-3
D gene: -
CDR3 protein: CASSDVRILGDSDTQYF
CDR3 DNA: TGTGCCAGCAGTGATGTACGTATTCTGGGGGACTCAGATACGCAGTATTTT

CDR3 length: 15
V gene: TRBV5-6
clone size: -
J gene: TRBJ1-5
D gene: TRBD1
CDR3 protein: CASSWTGGGNQPQHF
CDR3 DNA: TGTGCCAGCAGCTGGACAGGGGGCGGCAATCAGCCCCAGCATTTT

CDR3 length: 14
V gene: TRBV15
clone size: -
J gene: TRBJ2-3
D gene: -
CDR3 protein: CATSRGASTDTQYF
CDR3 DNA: TGTGCCACCAGCAGAGGGGCCAGCACAGATACGCAGTATTTT

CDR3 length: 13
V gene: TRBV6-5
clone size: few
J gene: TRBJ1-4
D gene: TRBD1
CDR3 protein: CASRRQGFEKLFF
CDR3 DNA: TGTGCCAGCAGAAGACAGGGTTTTGAAAAACTGTTTTTT

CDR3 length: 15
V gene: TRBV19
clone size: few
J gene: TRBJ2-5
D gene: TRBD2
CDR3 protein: CASSIGLATSETQYF
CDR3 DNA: TGTGCCAGTAGTATTGGACTAGCTACCTCAGAGACCCAGTACTTC

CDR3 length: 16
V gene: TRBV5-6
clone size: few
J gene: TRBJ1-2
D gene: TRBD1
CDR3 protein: CASSLWGTGDNYGYTF
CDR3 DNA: TGTGCCAGCAGCTTGTGGGGGACAGGGGACAACTATGGCTACACCTTC

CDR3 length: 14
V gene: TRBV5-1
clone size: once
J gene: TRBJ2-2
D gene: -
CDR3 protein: CASSPTVETGELFF
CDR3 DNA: TGCGCCAGCAGCCCGACAGTTGAGACCGGGGAGCTGTTTTTT

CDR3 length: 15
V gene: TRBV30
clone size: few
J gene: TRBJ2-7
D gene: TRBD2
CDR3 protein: CAWSVSREVGYEQYF
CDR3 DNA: TGTGCCTGGAGTGTCTCGCGGGAGGTCGGATACGAGCAGTACTTC

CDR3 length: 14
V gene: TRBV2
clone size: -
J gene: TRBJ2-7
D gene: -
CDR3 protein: CASSGGLGTYEQYF
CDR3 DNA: TGTGCCAGCAGTGGCGGGCTAGGGACCTACGAGCAGTACTTC

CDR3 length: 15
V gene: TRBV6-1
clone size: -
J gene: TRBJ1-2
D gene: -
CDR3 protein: CASSEGGGASYGYTF
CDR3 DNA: TGTGCCAGCAGTGAAGGGGGGGGCGCAAGCTATGGCTACACCTTC

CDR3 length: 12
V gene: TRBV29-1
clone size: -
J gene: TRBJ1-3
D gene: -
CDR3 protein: CSGRWSGNTIYF
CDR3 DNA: TGCAGCGGTAGATGGTCCGGAAACACCATATATTTT

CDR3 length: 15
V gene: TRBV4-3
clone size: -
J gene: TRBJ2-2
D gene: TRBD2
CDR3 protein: CASSQGGTNTGELFF
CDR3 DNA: TGCGCCAGCAGCCAGGGGGGGACGAACACCGGGGAGCTGTTTTTT

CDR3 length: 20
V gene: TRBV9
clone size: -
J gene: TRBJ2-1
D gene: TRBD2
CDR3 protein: CASSVRARLAGTGSYNEQFF
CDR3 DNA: TGTGCCAGCAGCGTAAGGGCCCGGCTAGCGGGAACCGGCTCCTACAATGAGCAGTTCTTC

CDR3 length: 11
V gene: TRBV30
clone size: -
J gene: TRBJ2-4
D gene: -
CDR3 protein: CAWSRGNIQYF
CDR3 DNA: TGTGCCTGGAGCAGGGGAAACATTCAGTACTTC

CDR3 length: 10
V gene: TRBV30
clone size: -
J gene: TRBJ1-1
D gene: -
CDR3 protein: CASQGSEAFF
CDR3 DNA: TGTGCCTCGCAGGGGAGTGAAGCTTTCTTT

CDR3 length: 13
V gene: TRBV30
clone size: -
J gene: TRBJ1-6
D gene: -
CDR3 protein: CAWSVIGESPLHF
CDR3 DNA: TGTGCCTGGAGTGTAATAGGGGAATCACCCCTCCACTTT

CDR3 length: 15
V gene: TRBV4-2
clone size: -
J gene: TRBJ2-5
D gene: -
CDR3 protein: CASSQVAAEQETQYF
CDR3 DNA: TGTGCCAGCAGCCAAGTGGCGGCAGAGCAAGAGACCCAGTACTTC

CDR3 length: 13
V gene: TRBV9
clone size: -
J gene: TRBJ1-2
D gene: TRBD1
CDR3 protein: CASSPGTGYGYTF
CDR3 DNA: TGTGCCAGCAGCCCGGGGACAGGCTATGGCTACACCTTC

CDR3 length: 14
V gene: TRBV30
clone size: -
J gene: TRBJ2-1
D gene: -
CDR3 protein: CAWTQGQSYNEQFF
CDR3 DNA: TGTGCCTGGACTCAGGGACAATCCTACAATGAGCAGTTCTTC

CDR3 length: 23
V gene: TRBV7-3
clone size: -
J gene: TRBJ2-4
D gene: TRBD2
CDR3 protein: CASSLRPPLAGGTQGLAKNIQYF
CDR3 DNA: TGTGCCAGCAGCTTAAGGCCCCCACTAGCGGGGGGAACGCAAGGCCTAGCCAAAAACATTCAGTACTTC

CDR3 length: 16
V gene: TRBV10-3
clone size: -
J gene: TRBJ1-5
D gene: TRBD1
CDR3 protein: CAISESGGNGNQPQHF
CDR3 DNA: TGTGCCATCAGTGAGTCAGGGGGCAACGGCAATCAGCCCCAGCATTTT

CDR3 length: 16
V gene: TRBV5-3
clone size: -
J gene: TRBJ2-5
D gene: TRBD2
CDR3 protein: CARSLETSGNQETQYF
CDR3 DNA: TGTGCCAGAAGCTTGGAGACTAGCGGGAACCAAGAGACCCAGTACTTC

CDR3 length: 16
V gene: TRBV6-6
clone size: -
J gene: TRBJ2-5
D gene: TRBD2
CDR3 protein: CASSYATGTREETQYF
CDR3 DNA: TGTGCCAGCAGTTACGCGACCGGGACTAGAGAAGAGACCCAGTACTTC

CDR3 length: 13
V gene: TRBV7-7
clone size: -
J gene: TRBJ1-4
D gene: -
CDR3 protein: CASSPGGNEKLFF
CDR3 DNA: TGTGCTAGCAGCCCGGGGGGCAATGAAAAACTGTTTTTT

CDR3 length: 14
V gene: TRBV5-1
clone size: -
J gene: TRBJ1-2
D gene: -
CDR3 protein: CASSPTVPNYGYTF
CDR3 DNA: TGCGCCAGCAGCCCGACAGTTCCTAACTATGGCTACACCTTC

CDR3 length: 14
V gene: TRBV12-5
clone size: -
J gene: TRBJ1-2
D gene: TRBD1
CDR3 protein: CASGPTGQLYGYTF
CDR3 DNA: TGTGCTAGTGGCCCTACGGGACAGCTCTATGGCTACACCTTC